This T cell receptor beta chain was identified in a study of T cells in Graves' hyperthyroidism and ophthalmopathy. Amplification yielded TCR beta CDR3 regions, with RNA transcripts as the source. Carried out on the TCR CDR3, a first-round RT-PCR used the HTBI primer set. TCRdb used MiXCR to reprocess the multiplex PCR reads, holding one entry per CDR3 protein. The repertoire includes more than 300,000 distinct CDR3 sequences, 14% of them detected once, and about 10% sits in the top ten. This CDR3 contains 12 residues. Germline assignment: CDR1 MDHEN and CDR2 SYDVKM. Unmatched junction bases numbered 1, after V lost 5 bases and J lost 5 bases. This clonotype was detected ten times or more.

This chain uses TRBV28 with TRBJ1-2; 8 nucleotides align to TRBD1. The sample taken for sequencing was blood. The TCR was taken from a woman in her fifties or sixties with Graves' hyperthyroidism. CDR3 region: CASSQGAYGYTF. The CDR3 DNA is TGTGCCAGCAGTCAGGGGGCATATGGCTACACCTTC.